This TCR beta chain stems from a study of identical twins. This clonotype has just a few counts. Template switching added a universal primer binding site, and final cDNA carried unique molecular identifiers. One entry per CDR3 protein results from TCRdb running MiXCR on the 5' RACE reads. The sample contains some 500,000 distinct CDR3 sequences, around 9.6% of which appear only once. The V and J ends lost 5 bases and 0 bases, in that order; junction bases with no gene match: 13. The CDR3 extends over 18 amino acids. Germline lookup yields CDR1 SGHAT and CDR2 FQDESV (reference sequence). These data were also reused for a study on yellow fever vaccine responses in identical twins.

The chain has TRBV11-1 and TRBJ2-5, with TRBD1 identical over 9 bases. This TCR came from a woman aged 18 to 35 in good health. The sequencing input was PBMCs. CDR3: CASSPRTGDPGYQETQYF. Here the CDR3 DNA reads TGTGCCAGCAGCCCGCGGACAGGGGACCCGGGGTACCAAGAGACCCAGTACTTC. Drawing the rest from reference TRBV11-1 and TRBJ2-5, the complete variable domain is EAEVAQSPRYKITEKSQAVAFWCDPISGHATLYWYRQILGQGPELLVQFQDESVVDDSQLPKDRFSAERLKGVDSTLKIQPAELGDSAMYLCASSPRTGDPGYQETQYFGPGTRLLVL.